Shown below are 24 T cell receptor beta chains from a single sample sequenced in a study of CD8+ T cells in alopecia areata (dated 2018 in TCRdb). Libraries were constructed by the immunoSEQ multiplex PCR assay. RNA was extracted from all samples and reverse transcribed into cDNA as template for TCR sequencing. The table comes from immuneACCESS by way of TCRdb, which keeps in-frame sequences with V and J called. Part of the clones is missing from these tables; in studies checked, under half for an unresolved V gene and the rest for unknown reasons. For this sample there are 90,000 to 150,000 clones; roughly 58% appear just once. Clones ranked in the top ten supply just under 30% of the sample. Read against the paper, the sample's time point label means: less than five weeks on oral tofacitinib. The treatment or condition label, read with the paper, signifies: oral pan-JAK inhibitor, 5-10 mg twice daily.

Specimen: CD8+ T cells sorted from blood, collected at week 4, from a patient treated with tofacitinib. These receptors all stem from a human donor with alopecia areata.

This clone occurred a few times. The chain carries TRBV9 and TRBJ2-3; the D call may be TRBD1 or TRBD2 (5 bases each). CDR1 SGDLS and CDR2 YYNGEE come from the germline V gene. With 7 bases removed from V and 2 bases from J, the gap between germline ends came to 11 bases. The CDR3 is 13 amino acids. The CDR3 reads CASGEGSTDTQYF. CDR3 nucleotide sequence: TGTGCCAGCGGTGAGGGGTCCACAGATACGCAGTATTTT.

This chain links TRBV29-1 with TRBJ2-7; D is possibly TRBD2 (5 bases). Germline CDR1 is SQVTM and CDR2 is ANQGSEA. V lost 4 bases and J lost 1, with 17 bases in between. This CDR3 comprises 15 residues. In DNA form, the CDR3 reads TGCAGCGTTGCACCCCGGAGCGGCACATCCTACGAGCAGTACTTC. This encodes CSVAPRSGTSYEQYF.

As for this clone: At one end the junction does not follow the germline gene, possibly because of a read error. The CDR3 protein is CASSYGREPTDTQYF. CDR3 sequence (DNA): TGTGCCAGCAGTTACGGGCGGGAGCCCACAGATACGCAGTATTTT. The rearrangement uses TRBV10-3 and TRBJ2-3; 7 nucleotides align to TRBD2. The CDR3 consists of 15 residues. CDR1 and CDR2 from the germline V gene are ENHRY and SYGVKD.

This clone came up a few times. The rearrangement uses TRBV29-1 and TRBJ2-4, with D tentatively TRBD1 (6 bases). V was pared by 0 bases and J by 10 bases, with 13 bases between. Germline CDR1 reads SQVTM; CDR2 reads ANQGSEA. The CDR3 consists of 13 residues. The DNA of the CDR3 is TGCAGCGTTGAAGATCGAACAGGGAGAATTCAGTACTTC. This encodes CSVEDRTGRIQYF.

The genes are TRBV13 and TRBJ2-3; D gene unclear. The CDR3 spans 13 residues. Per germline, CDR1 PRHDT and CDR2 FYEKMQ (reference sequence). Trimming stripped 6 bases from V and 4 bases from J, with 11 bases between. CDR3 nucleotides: TGTGCCAGCAGTCCTACCGTGGCAGATACGCAGTATTTT. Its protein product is CASSPTVADTQYF.

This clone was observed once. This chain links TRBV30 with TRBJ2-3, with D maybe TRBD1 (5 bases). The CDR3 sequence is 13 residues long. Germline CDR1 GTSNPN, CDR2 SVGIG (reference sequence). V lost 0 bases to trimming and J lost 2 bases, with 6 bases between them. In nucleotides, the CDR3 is TGTGCCTGGAGTGTACAGGACACAGATACGCAGTATTTT. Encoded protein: CAWSVQDTDTQYF.

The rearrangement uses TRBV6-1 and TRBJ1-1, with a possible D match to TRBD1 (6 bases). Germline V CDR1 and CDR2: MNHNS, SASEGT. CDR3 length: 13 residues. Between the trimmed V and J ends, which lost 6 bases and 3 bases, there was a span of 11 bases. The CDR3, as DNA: TGTGCCAGCAGAGGGACACCCGACACTGAAGCTTTCTTT. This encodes CASRGTPDTEAFF.

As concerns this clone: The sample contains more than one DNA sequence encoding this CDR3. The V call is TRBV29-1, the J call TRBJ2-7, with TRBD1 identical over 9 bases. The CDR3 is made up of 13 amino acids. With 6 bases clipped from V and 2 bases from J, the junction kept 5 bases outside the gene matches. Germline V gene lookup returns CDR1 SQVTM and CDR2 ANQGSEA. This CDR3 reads CSVEQGAPYEQYF. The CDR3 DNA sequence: TGCAGCGTGGAACAGGGGGCCCCCTACGAGCAGTACTTC.

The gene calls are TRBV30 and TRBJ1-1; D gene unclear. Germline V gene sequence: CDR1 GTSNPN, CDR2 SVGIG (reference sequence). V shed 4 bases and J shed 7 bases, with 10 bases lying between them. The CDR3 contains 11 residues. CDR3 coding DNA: TGTGCCTGGACGGGTGGATATGAAGCTTTCTTT. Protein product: CAWTGGYEAFF.

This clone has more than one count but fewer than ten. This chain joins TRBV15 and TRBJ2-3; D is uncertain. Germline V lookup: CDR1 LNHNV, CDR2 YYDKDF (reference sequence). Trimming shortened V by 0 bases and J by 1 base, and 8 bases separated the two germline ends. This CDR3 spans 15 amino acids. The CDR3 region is CATSRDDGGTDTQYF. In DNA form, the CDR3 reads TGTGCCACCAGCAGAGATGACGGCGGCACAGATACGCAGTATTTT.

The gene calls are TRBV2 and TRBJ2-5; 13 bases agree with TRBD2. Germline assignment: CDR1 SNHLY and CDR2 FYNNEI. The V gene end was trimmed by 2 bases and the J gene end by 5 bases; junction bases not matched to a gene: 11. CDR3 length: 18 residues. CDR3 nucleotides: TGTGCCAGCAGTGAAATCTCAATGGGACTAGCGGGGAGGGAGACCCAGTACTTC. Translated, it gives CASSEISMGLAGRETQYF.

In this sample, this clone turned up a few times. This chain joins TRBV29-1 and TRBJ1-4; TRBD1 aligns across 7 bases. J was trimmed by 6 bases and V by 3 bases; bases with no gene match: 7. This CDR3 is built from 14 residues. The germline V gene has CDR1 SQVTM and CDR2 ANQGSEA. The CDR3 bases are TGCAGCGTTGACGATGGACAGGAAGATGAAAAACTGTTTTTT. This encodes CSVDDGQEDEKLFF.

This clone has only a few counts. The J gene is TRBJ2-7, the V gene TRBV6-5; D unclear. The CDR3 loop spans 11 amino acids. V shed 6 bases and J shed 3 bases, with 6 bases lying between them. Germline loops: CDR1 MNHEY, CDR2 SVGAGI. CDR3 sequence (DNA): TGTGCCAGCAGAGTGGGCTACGAGCAGTACTTC. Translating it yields CASRVGYEQYF.

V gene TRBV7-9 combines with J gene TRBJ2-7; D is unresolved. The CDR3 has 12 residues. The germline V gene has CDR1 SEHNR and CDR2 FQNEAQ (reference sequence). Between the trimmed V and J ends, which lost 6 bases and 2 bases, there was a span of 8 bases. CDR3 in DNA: TGTGCCAGCAGTAAGGGCGCCTACGAGCAGTACTTC. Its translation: CASSKGAYEQYF.

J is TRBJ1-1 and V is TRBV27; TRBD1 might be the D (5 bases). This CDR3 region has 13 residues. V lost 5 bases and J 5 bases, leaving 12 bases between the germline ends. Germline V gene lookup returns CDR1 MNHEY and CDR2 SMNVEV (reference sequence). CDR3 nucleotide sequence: TGTGCCAGCAGTCTCTCAGGGTTGACTGAAGCTTTCTTT. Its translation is CASSLSGLTEAFF.

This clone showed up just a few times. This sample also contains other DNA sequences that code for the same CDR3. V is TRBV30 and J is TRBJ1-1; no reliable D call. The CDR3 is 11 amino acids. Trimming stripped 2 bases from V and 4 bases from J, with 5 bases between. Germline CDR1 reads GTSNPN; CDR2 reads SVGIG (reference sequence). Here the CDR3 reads CAWSPGTEAFF. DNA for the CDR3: TGTGCCTGGAGTCCCGGCACTGAAGCTTTCTTT.

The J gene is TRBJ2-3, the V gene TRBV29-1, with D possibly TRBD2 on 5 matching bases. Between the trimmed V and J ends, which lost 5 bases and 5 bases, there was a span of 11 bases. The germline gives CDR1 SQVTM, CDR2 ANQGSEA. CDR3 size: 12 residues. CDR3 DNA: TGCAGCGTTCCCGGACTGCTAGATACGCAGTATTTT. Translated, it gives CSVPGLLDTQYF.

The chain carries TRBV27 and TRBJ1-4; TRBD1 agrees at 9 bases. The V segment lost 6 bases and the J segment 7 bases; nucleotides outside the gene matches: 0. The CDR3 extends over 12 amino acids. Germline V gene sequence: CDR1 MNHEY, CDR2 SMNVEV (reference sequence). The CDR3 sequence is CASRDRGEKLFF. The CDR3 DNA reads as TGTGCCAGCAGGGACAGGGGTGAAAAACTGTTTTTT.

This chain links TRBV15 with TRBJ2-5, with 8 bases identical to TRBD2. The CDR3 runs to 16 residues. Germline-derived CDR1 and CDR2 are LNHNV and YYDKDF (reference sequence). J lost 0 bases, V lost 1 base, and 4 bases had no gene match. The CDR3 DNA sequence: TGTGCCACCAGCAGAGTGCAAGCGGGGGACCAAGAGACCCAGTACTTC. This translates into CATSRVQAGDQETQYF. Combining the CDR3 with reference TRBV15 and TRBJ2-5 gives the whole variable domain DAMVIQNPRYQVTQFGKPVTLSCSQTLNHNVMYWYQQKSSQAPKLLFHYYDKDFNNEADTPDNFQSRRPNTSFCFLDIRSPGLGDTAMYLCATSRVQAGDQETQYFGPGTRLLVL.

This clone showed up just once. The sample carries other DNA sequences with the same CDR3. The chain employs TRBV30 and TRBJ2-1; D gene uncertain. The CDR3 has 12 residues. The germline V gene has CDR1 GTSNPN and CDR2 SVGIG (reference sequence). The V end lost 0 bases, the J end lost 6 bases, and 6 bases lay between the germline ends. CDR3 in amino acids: CAWSVLANEQFF. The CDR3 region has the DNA TGTGCCTGGAGTGTACTTGCCAATGAGCAGTTCTTC.

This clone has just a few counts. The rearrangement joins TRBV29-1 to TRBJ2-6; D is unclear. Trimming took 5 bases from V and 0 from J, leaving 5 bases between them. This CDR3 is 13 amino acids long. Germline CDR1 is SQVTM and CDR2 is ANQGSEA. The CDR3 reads CSVHSSGANVLTF. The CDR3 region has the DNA TGCAGCGTTCATTCCTCTGGGGCCAACGTCCTGACTTTC.

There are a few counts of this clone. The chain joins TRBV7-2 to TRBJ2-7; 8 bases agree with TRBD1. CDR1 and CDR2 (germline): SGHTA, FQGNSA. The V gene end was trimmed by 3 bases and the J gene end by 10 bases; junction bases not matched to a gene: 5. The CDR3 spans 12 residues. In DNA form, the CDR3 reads TGTGCCAGCAGCTTCCAGGGGGCCGCACAGTACTTC. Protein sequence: CASSFQGAAQYF.

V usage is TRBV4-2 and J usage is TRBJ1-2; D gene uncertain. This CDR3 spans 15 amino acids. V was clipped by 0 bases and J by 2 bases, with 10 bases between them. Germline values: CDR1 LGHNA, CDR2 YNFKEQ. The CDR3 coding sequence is TGTGCCAGCAGCCAAGAGGCGACGGAGAACTATGGCTACACCTTC. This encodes CASSQEATENYGYTF.

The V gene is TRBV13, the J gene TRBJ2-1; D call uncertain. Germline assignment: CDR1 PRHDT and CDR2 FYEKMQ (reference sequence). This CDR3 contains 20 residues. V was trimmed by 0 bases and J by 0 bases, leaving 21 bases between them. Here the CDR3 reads CASSLGGLNENSRSYNEQFF. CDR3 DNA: TGTGCCAGCAGCTTAGGAGGGCTGAATGAGAATTCTCGCTCCTACAATGAGCAGTTCTTC.